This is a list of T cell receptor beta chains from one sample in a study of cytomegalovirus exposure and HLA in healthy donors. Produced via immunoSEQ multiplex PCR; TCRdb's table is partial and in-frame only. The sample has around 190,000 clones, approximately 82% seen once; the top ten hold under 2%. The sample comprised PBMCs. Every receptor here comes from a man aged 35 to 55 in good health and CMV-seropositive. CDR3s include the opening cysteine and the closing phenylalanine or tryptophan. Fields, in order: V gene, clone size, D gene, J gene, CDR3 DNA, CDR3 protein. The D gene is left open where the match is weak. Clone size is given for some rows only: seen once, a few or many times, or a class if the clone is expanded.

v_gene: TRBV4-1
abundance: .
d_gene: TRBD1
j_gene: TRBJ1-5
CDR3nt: TGCGCCAGCAGCCAAGACCTCAGGGGGAGCAATCAGCCCCAGCATTTT
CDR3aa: CASSQDLRGSNQPQHF

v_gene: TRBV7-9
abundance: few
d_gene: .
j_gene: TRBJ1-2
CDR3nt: TGTGCCAGCAGCTTAGCGTGGAGTGGCTACACCTTC
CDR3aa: CASSLAWSGYTF

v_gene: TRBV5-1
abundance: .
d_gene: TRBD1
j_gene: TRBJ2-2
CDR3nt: TGCGCCAGCACCCCGGGACAGGGTGACACCGGGGAGCTGTTTTTT
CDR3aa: CASTPGQGDTGELFF

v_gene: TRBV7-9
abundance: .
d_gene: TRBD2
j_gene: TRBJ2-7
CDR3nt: TGTGCCAGCACCGCAGCCCGGACTAGCGGGAGTCAGACCTACGAGCAGTACTTC
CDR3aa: CASTAARTSGSQTYEQYF

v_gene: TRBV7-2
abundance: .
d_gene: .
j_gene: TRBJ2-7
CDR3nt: TGTGCCAGCAGCTTAGCAGGGGGAAATTACGAGCAGTACTTC
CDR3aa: CASSLAGGNYEQYF

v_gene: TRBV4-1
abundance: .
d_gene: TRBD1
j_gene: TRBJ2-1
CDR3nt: TGCGCCAGCAGCCAAGGGGGGACAGGGCCCCCGGGTAATGAGCAGTTCTTC
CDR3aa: CASSQGGTGPPGNEQFF

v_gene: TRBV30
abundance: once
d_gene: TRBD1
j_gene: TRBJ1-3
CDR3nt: TGTGCCTGGAGTCGCGGGACAGGCCTGAATGTTCCTTCTGGAAACACCATATATTTT
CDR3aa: CAWSRGTGLNVPSGNTIYF

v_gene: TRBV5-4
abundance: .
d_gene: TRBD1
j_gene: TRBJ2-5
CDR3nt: TGTGCCAGCAGCCAATCCGGGACAGGGGGGGTAGAGACCCAGTACTTC
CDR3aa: CASSQSGTGGVETQYF

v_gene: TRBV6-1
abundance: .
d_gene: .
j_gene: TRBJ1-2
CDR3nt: TGTGCCAGCCGGGGTGGGAGCCAAAACTATGGCTACACCTTC
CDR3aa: CASRGGSQNYGYTF

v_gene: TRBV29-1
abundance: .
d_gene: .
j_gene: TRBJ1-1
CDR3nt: TGCAGCGTACAGGGTTTTTCTGAAGCTTTCTTT
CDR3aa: CSVQGFSEAFF

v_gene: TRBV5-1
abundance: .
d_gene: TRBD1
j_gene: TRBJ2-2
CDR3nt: TGCGCCAGCAACGGACAGGGTGGAACCGGGGAGCTGTTTTTT
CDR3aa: CASNGQGGTGELFF

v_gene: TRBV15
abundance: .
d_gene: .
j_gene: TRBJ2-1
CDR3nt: TGTGCCACCAGCAGTGAGGCGGGCCCCTACAATGAGCAGTTCTTC
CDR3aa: CATSSEAGPYNEQFF

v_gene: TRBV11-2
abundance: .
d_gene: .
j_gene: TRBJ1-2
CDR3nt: TGTGCCAGCAGCCCGCAGACAGCCGGGTTTGGCTACACCTTC
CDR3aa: CASSPQTAGFGYTF

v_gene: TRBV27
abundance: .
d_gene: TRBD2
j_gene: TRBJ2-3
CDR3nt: TGTGCCAGCAGTGTATGGGGCGGGAGTTTTACAGATACGCAGTATTTT
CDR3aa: CASSVWGGSFTDTQYF

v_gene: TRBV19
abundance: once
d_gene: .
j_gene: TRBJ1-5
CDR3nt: TGTGTCAGTAGGCCCAGGGCAAATCAGCCCCAGCATTTT
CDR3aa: CVSRPRANQPQHF

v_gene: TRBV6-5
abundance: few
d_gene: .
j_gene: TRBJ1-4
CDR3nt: TGTGCCAGCAGTGAAGCGAGCGGCGGAAAACTGTTTTTT
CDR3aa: CASSEASGGKLFF

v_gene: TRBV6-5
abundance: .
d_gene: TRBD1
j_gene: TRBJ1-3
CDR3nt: TGTGCCAGCAGCTGGGGACAGGGGACTGGAAACACCATATATTTT
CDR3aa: CASSWGQGTGNTIYF

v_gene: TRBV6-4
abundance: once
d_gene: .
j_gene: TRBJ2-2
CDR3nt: TGTGCCAGCAGTCCCGGGGTAGAGGGGGCCGGGGAGCTGTTTTTT
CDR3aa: CASSPGVEGAGELFF

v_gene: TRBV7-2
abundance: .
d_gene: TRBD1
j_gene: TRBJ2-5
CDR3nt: TGTGCCAGCAGCTTAGCTGGGACAGGAGAAGAGACCCAGTACTTC
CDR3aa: CASSLAGTGEETQYF

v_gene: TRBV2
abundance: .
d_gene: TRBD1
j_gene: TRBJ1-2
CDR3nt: TGTGCCAGCACCGGGAAGAGGGACAGCAGTTCCCGCCTCCCTCCCTATGGCTACACCTTC
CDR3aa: CASTGKRDSSSRLPPYGYTF

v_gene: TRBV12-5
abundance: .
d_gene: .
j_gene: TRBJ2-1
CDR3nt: TGTGCTAGTGGACTAATGGGGGCGGGAGCGCAGTTCTTC
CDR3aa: CASGLMGAGAQFF

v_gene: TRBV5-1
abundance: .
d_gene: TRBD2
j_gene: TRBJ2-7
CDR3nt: TGCGCCAGCAGCTTCCTAGCGGGAAAGAGCTCCGAGCAGTACTTC
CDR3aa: CASSFLAGKSSEQYF

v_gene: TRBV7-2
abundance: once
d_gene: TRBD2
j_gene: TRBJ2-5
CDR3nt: TGTGCCAGCAGCTTAGTTAGCGGGAGACGGGAGACCCAGTACTTC
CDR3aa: CASSLVSGRRETQYF

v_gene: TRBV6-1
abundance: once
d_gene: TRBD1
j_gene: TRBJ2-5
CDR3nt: TGTGCCAGCAGTGACCCCGGGACAGGGGGGACCCAGTACTTC
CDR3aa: CASSDPGTGGTQYF

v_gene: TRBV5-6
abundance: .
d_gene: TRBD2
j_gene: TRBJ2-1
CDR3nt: TGTGCCAGCAGCAAGGGACTAGGTGAGAACAATGAGCAGTTCTTC
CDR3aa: CASSKGLGENNEQFF

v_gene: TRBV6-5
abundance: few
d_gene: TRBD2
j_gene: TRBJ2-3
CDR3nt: TGTGCCAGCAGCCCGGGGACTAGCGATACGCAGTATTTT
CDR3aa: CASSPGTSDTQYF

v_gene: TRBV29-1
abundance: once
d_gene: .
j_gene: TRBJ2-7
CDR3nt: TGCAGCGTTGTTCCTTCAGGGTTAACCTACGAGCAGTACTTC
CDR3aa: CSVVPSGLTYEQYF